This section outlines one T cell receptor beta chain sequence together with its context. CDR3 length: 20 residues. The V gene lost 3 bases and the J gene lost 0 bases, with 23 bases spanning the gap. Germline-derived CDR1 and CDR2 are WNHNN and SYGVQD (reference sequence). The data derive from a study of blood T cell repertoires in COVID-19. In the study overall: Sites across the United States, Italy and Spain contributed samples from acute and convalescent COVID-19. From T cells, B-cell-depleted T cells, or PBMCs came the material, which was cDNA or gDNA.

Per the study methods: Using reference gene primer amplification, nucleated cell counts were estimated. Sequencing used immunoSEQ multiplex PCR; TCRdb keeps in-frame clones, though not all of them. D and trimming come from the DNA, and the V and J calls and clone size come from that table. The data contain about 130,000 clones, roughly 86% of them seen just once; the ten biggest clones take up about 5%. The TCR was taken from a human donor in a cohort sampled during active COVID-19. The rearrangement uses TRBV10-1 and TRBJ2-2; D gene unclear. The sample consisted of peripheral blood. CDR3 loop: CASSDARYSQVTPNTGELFF. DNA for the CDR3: TGCGCCAGCAGTGATGCCAGATACTCCCAGGTTACTCCGAACACCGGGGAGCTGTTTTTT.